This T cell receptor beta chain stems from a study of cytomegalovirus exposure and HLA in healthy donors. Study information: The platform used for the 120 validation repertoires matched that of the 666 first-cohort repertoires, a later analysis reported. Study-wide findings and caveats: A few CMV-associated chains were confirmed in vitro to be specific for CMV antigens.

TCRdb keeps only in-frame clones here, not all; method: immunoSEQ multiplex PCR. The sample includes 130,000 or so clones, roughly 90% of them seen just once. A word on this clone: Its target is unknown.

Per the germline V gene, CDR1 is LNHDA and CDR2 is SQIVND (reference sequence). The ends lost 5 bases at V and 8 bases at J; junction bases unmatched: 6. The CDR3 spans 14 residues. While the first cohort had 700 or so subjects, the donors belonged to the separate validation cohort of roughly 120 subjects. The sequence was collected from a woman younger than 35 in good health and CMV-seronegative. The chain uses TRBV19 and TRBJ2-7, with TRBD2 matching over 13 bases. Sequences were obtained from PBMCs. The CDR3 DNA reads as TGTGCCAGTAGTGGTGGACTAGCGGGAGAACAGCAGTACTTC. It specifies CASSGGLAGEQQYF.